The sequence of this TCR beta chain was determined in a study of cytomegalovirus exposure and HLA in healthy donors. Points from the study as a whole: The likely origin of a cluster of highly shared sequence variants was a sequencing artifact. A later analysis reportedly found that, within productive TCRs, an Asian-associated ancestry cluster had fewer N-insertions than the mean observed across the roughly 700 donors.

Trimming took 4 bases from V and 6 from J, leaving 18 bases between them. The CDR3 length is 15 residues. Germline V CDR1 and CDR2: MNHNS, SASEGT. Donors were ostensibly healthy at sampling, although undocumented immune exposures were probable. Primers for the PCR totalled 60 Vbeta and 13 Jbeta. Clones were read by immunoSEQ multiplex PCR, and TCRdb kept only the in-frame ones, dropping some. Among 75,000 to 95,000 clones listed, almost 85% were seen once. This clone came up a few times. Its antigen remains unidentified. Sequenced material: PBMCs. The clonotype comes from a woman between 18 and 30 years old in good health and CMV-seropositive. This chain joins TRBV6-1 and TRBJ1-1; D unresolved. The CDR3 DNA reads as TGTGCCAGCAGTGCCTTAGGCTACGACGGGGCTGAAGCTTTCTTT. Translation: CASSALGYDGAEAFF.